This TCR beta chain stems from a study of blood T cells in healthy people across ages. Between the trimmed V and J ends, which lost 8 bases and 5 bases, there was a span of 16 bases. Germline assignment: CDR1 KGHSH and CDR2 LQKENI. The CDR3 covers 13 residues. A second about 7 to 12 cycle PCR used barcoded and J-beta primers. One entry per CDR3 protein, called by TCRdb with MiXCR from the 5' RACE reads. Counted here are around 1.7 million distinct CDR3 sequences, roughly 27% occurring once; the ten biggest clones make up roughly 8.2%. The sample was blood. The chain couples TRBV18 to TRBJ2-7; TRBD1 or TRBD2 may be the D gene (5 bases each). This sequence originates from a woman under 40 in good health. CDR3 nucleotides: TGTGCCAGCCCTCGGGGCAGGGCGGACGAGCAGTACTTC. This codes for CASPRGRADEQYF.